A selection of T cell receptor beta chains follows, all from one sample in a study of radiation and T cells in renal cell carcinoma. TCRdb keeps only in-frame clones here, not all; method: immunoSEQ multiplex PCR. The sample records some 58,000 clones, around 78% being singletons. The sequences come from blood, collected from a patient whose treatment included radiotherapy and nephrectomy. These receptors were collected from a man in his sixties with renal cell carcinoma. CDR3s include the opening cysteine and the closing phenylalanine or tryptophan. D genes are given only for firm matches.

V: TRBV2
D: TRBD1
J: TRBJ1-3
CDR3: CASRVGQGAGNTIYF

V: TRBV30
D: .
J: TRBJ1-6
CDR3: CAWSVSGNSPLHF

V: TRBV6-6
D: TRBD1
J: TRBJ1-6
CDR3: CASSYGDSYSFSPLHF

V: TRBV29-1
D: TRBD1
J: TRBJ1-3
CDR3: CSVRTGGLGNTIYF

V: TRBV11-2
D: TRBD2
J: TRBJ2-2
CDR3: CASSSVGLAGANTGELFF

V: TRBV14
D: .
J: TRBJ2-1
CDR3: CASSSYNEQFF

V: TRBV28
D: .
J: TRBJ1-3
CDR3: CASSFRNTIYF

V: TRBV28
D: .
J: TRBJ1-1
CDR3: CASSLQGDTEAFF

V: TRBV11-3
D: .
J: TRBJ2-5
CDR3: CASSLDGPAQETQYF

V: TRBV15
D: .
J: TRBJ2-3
CDR3: CATSTAGTGTDTQYF

V: TRBV6-4
D: .
J: TRBJ2-3
CDR3: CATRTERSTDTQYF

V: TRBV6-5
D: .
J: TRBJ2-3
CDR3: CASRSLGGTDTQYF

V: TRBV19
D: .
J: TRBJ1-2
CDR3: CASVAGRFDNYGYTF

V: TRBV19
D: .
J: TRBJ2-2
CDR3: CASSLREGPTGELFF

V: TRBV7-2
D: .
J: TRBJ2-7
CDR3: CASSSDIYEQYF

V: TRBV6-5
D: .
J: TRBJ2-3
CDR3: CASSYLAGATDTQYF

V: TRBV7-8
D: .
J: TRBJ2-5
CDR3: CASSLVIRDTQYF

V: TRBV5-1
D: .
J: TRBJ2-5
CDR3: CASSGGPPIKTQYF

V: TRBV19
D: .
J: TRBJ2-1
CDR3: CASSTGLRGEQFF

V: TRBV10-3
D: TRBD1
J: TRBJ2-2
CDR3: CAISPLDREDTGELFF

V: TRBV30
D: .
J: TRBJ2-5
CDR3: CAWSREVLETQYF

V: TRBV19
D: .
J: TRBJ1-1
CDR3: CASSIQGKSEAFF

V: TRBV10-3
D: .
J: TRBJ2-3
CDR3: CAINGADTDTQYF

V: TRBV4-1
D: .
J: TRBJ2-3
CDR3: CASSQVILSRRGKDTQYF

V: TRBV6-4
D: TRBD2
J: TRBJ2-3
CDR3: CASSENSGTDTQYF

V: TRBV18
D: .
J: TRBJ1-3
CDR3: CASSLQDSSGNTIYF

V: TRBV27
D: .
J: TRBJ1-2
CDR3: CASSLRGTYGYTF

V: TRBV6-1
D: TRBD1
J: TRBJ1-6
CDR3: CASSRDRDNSPLHF

V: TRBV6-6
D: .
J: TRBJ2-2
CDR3: CASRPSSSFGSGELFF

V: TRBV29-1
D: .
J: TRBJ2-3
CDR3: CSVRTSTDTQYF

V: TRBV6-5
D: .
J: TRBJ1-2
CDR3: CASRGAYGYTF

V: TRBV20-1
D: .
J: TRBJ1-2
CDR3: CSAPADYGYTF

V: TRBV13
D: TRBD2
J: TRBJ2-2
CDR3: CASSLYGGSAGELFF

V: TRBV10-1
D: .
J: TRBJ2-4
CDR3: CASSDRSKNIQYF

V: TRBV19
D: .
J: TRBJ2-6
CDR3: CASSIEGHVGANVLTF

V: TRBV9
D: .
J: TRBJ1-2
CDR3: CASSVEVGIGYGYTF

V: TRBV19
D: .
J: TRBJ1-2
CDR3: CASSIEADLYGYTF

V: TRBV5-1
D: .
J: TRBJ1-4
CDR3: CASSPQGTGEKLFF

V: TRBV5-1
D: TRBD2
J: TRBJ2-5
CDR3: CASSLSGRVQETQYF

V: TRBV30
D: TRBD1
J: TRBJ2-7
CDR3: CAWNRQGASEQYF

V: TRBV5-5
D: .
J: TRBJ2-1
CDR3: CASSLIQAGNEQFF

V: TRBV20-1
D: .
J: TRBJ2-1
CDR3: CSASGLNEQFF

V: TRBV27
D: .
J: TRBJ2-3
CDR3: CASSKQVSTDTQYF

V: TRBV14
D: .
J: TRBJ1-1
CDR3: CASSPGGRGNTEAFF

V: TRBV5-6
D: .
J: TRBJ2-2
CDR3: CASSWGLSKGTGELFF

V: TRBV7-3
D: TRBD2
J: TRBJ2-3
CDR3: CASSSQGLAGYTQYF

V: TRBV6-6
D: .
J: TRBJ2-7
CDR3: CASSSRDATYEQYF

V: TRBV2
D: TRBD1
J: TRBJ1-4
CDR3: CASSHGTGINEKLFF

V: TRBV4-3
D: TRBD2
J: TRBJ2-3
CDR3: CASSQGPSSGTQYF

V: TRBV14
D: .
J: TRBJ2-3
CDR3: CASSQVKPGPTAQYF

V: TRBV18
D: .
J: TRBJ1-1
CDR3: CASSPPGGRRAGEAFF

V: TRBV6-4
D: .
J: TRBJ1-5
CDR3: CASSQDSNQPQHF

V: TRBV6-5
D: .
J: TRBJ2-3
CDR3: CASSNRRTDTQYF